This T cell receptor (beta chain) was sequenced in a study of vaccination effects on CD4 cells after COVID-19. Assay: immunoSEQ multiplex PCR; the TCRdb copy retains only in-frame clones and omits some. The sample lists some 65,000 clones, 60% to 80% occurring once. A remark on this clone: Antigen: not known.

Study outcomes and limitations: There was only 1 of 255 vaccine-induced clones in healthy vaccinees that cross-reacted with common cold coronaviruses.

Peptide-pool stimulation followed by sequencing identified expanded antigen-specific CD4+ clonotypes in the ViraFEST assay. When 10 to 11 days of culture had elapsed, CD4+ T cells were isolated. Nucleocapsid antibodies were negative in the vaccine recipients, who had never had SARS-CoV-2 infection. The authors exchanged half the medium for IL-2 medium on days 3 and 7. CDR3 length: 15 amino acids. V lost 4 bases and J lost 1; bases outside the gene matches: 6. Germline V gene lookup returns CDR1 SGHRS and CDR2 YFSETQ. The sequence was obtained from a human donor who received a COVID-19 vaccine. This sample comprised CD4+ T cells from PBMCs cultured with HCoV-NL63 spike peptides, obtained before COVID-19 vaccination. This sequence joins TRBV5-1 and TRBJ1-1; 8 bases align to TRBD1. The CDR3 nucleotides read TGCGCCAGCAGCGGACTCAGGGGGCAGAACACTGAAGCTTTCTTT. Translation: CASSGLRGQNTEAFF.